Listed below are T cell receptor beta chains from one sample, sequenced in a study of radiation and T cells in renal cell carcinoma. Repertoires were generated with immunoSEQ multiplex PCR, while TCRdb's copy carries only in-frame clones and drops some. Among about 140,000 clones listed, 86% were seen once. The source material was blood, sampled from a patient whose treatment included radiotherapy and nephrectomy. These receptors were obtained from a woman aged 50 to 60 with renal cell carcinoma. CDR3s include the opening cysteine and the closing phenylalanine or tryptophan. The D gene is left open where the match is weak. Where a row states a size, it is once, few, many or the class of an expanded clone; other rows omit it.

D gene,CDR3 length,J gene,clone size,V gene,CDR3 protein,CDR3 DNA
.,16,TRBJ2-2,.,TRBV19,CASSTSGTYNTGELFF,TGTGCCAGTAGTACGTCCGGGACATATAACACCGGGGAGCTGTTTTTT
.,16,TRBJ1-1,.,TRBV19,CASSIVGADREHEAFF,TGTGCCAGTAGTATAGTTGGGGCGGACAGAGAGCATGAAGCTTTCTTT
.,12,TRBJ1-1,few,TRBV6-5,CASSYSATEAFF,TGTGCCAGCAGTTACTCTGCCACTGAAGCTTTCTTT
.,14,TRBJ1-1,.,TRBV6-5,CASSYSGGATEAFF,TGTGCCAGCAGTTACTCGGGCGGTGCCACTGAAGCTTTCTTT
.,15,TRBJ1-4,.,TRBV7-9,CASIRKGGPDEKLFF,TGTGCCAGCATCAGGAAGGGAGGACCGGACGAAAAACTGTTTTTT
TRBD1,15,TRBJ1-6,.,TRBV6-1,CASSFGQGVASPLHF,TGTGCCAGCAGTTTCGGACAGGGGGTAGCTTCACCCCTCCACTTT
.,14,TRBJ2-3,few,TRBV19,CASSKGPGTDTQYF,TGTGCCAGTAGTAAGGGGCCCGGCACAGATACGCAGTATTTT
.,17,TRBJ1-1,.,TRBV4-1,CASSPIGQTGINTEAFF,TGCGCCAGCAGCCCCATTGGTCAGACAGGTATCAACACTGAAGCTTTCTTT
TRBD2,16,TRBJ2-1,.,TRBV7-7,CASSLGSGVSYNEQFF,TGTGCCAGCAGCTTAGGAAGCGGGGTCTCCTACAATGAGCAGTTCTTC
.,12,TRBJ2-5,.,TRBV11-1,CASLGSQETQYF,TGTGCCAGCCTGGGCAGCCAAGAGACCCAGTACTTC
TRBD1,17,TRBJ1-2,.,TRBV13,CASSWSGQGARKDGYTF,TGTGCCAGCAGCTGGTCGGGACAGGGGGCGCGGAAGGATGGCTACACCTTC
.,14,TRBJ1-1,few,TRBV18,CASSPPLGETEAFF,TGTGCCAGCTCACCACCCCTTGGAGAAACTGAAGCTTTCTTT
.,15,TRBJ1-5,.,TRBV6-5,CASTPTIASNQPQHF,TGTGCCAGCACCCCCACAATAGCCTCAAATCAGCCCCAGCATTTT
.,13,TRBJ2-5,.,TRBV7-7,CASSPGPEETQYF,TGTGCCAGCAGCCCGGGGCCCGAAGAGACCCAGTACTTC
.,14,TRBJ1-3,.,TRBV5-6,CASSFGDSGNTIYF,TGTGCCAGCAGCTTTGGGGACTCTGGAAACACCATATATTTT
.,14,TRBJ1-5,.,TRBV2,CASSEMGGSQPQHF,TGTGCCAGCAGTGAGATGGGGGGAAGTCAGCCCCAGCATTTT
TRBD1,15,TRBJ1-3,.,TRBV5-4,CASSPGTGDGNTIYF,TGTGCCAGCAGCCCCGGGACAGGGGATGGAAACACCATATATTTT
.,15,TRBJ1-4,.,TRBV5-6,CASSLAGTGEVKLFF,TGTGCCAGCAGCTTGGCCGGGACCGGCGAGGTAAAACTGTTTTTT
TRBD1,13,TRBJ2-7,.,TRBV5-6,CASSRDRNSLKSF,TGTGCCAGCAGCCGGGACAGGAACTCTCTGAAGTCGTTC
TRBD1,15,TRBJ2-7,.,TRBV28,CASRSLGGTSYEQYF,TGTGCCAGCAGGAGTTTAGGGGGCACCTCCTACGAGCAGTACTTC
TRBD1,15,TRBJ1-2,.,TRBV5-1,CASSLEPGGDYGYTF,TGCGCCAGCAGCTTGGAGCCAGGGGGCGACTATGGCTACACCTTC
TRBD2,16,TRBJ2-2,.,TRBV30,CAWNKRGGTNTGELFF,TGTGCCTGGAATAAGCGGGGGGGCACTAACACCGGGGAGCTGTTTTTT
TRBD1,16,TRBJ2-2,.,TRBV5-1,CASSLPGTGGTGELFF,TGCGCCAGCAGCTTGCCCGGGACAGGGGGCACCGGGGAGCTGTTTTTT
TRBD2,16,TRBJ2-3,.,TRBV4-3,CASSQHLAESTDTQYF,TGCGCCAGCAGCCAACATCTAGCGGAGAGCACAGATACGCAGTATTTT
.,13,TRBJ1-2,.,TRBV6-4,CASRQGFLSGYTF,TGTGCCAGCAGACAGGGTTTCCTATCCGGTTACACCTTC
.,15,TRBJ1-6,.,TRBV4-1,CASSPTGRDRSPLHF,TGCGCCAGCAGCCCGACGGGTAGGGATCGTTCACCCCTCCACTTT
.,17,TRBJ2-7,.,TRBV9,CASSASSGAELSYEQYF,TGTGCCAGCAGCGCCTCCTCCGGCGCTGAACTCTCCTACGAGCAGTACTTC
.,17,TRBJ1-3,.,TRBV5-1,CASSLSSELNSGNTIYF,TGCGCCAGCAGCTTGTCATCAGAGCTGAACTCTGGAAACACCATATATTTT
TRBD1,14,TRBJ2-2,.,TRBV7-9,CASSSGQYTGELFF,TGTGCCAGCAGCTCGGGACAGTACACCGGGGAGCTGTTTTTT
.,14,TRBJ1-3,.,TRBV6-6,CASSYGQGGNTIYF,TGTGCCAGCAGTTATGGGCAGGGTGGAAACACCATATATTTT
TRBD2,16,TRBJ2-1,.,TRBV27,CASRTTWEGRGNEQFF,TGTGCCAGCAGAACTACTTGGGAGGGCCGAGGAAATGAGCAGTTCTTC
TRBD1,15,TRBJ2-1,.,TRBV5-4,CASTSGTGGIYEQFF,TGTGCCAGCACCTCCGGGACAGGGGGAATATATGAGCAGTTCTTC